The 30 T cell receptor beta chains below all came from one sample that was sequenced in a study of shared clonotypes between healthy human individuals. Using immunoSEQ multiplex PCR, the repertoire was profiled, and TCRdb retains in-frame clones only, with some absent. This sample yields 700,000 or so clones, of which 55% to 75% are seen a single time; under 2% belongs to the top ten. Source material: memory CD4+ T cells sorted from blood. Subset indicated: CD45RA-negative fraction. The receptors originated from a woman in her twenties or thirties in good health.

This clone was detected ten times or more. V and J are TRBV5-1 and TRBJ1-3; no clear D gene. Germline-derived CDR1 and CDR2 are SGHRS and YFSETQ. The CDR3 runs 15 residues. Trimming pared 2 bases from V and 1 base from J, leaving 10 bases between. The CDR3 DNA reads TGCGCCAGCAGCTTATCAGCGCAATCTGGAAACACCATATATTTT. It translates to CASSLSAQSGNTIYF.

This clone was picked up one time. The gene calls are TRBV4-1 and TRBJ2-1, with TRBD2 identical over 7 bases. Germline CDR1 reads MGHRA; CDR2 reads YSYEKL. V was clipped by 1 base and J by 6 bases; unmatched bases: 12. This CDR3 region has 17 residues. CDR3 amino acids: CASSQGVLQRGSNEQFF. The CDR3 DNA is TGCGCCAGCAGCCAAGGAGTGCTCCAGCGGGGATCCAATGAGCAGTTCTTC.

This chain links TRBV5-1 with TRBJ2-1, with D possibly TRBD1 on 6 matching bases. The V gene's germline CDR1 is SGHRS and CDR2 YFSETQ. V lost 2 bases, J lost 3 bases, and 12 bases lay in between. This CDR3 comprises 15 residues. CDR3 protein: CASSFRTDHYNEQFF. In DNA form, the CDR3 reads TGCGCCAGCAGCTTTAGGACAGACCACTACAATGAGCAGTTCTTC.

The CDR3 here is CASSFIWGLGSGNTIYF. The CDR3 DNA reads TGTGCCAGCAGTTTTATCTGGGGGTTAGGGTCTGGAAACACCATATATTTT. V gene TRBV28 combines with J gene TRBJ1-3, with D perhaps TRBD1 (5 bases). This CDR3 comprises 17 residues. Germline CDR1 reads MDHEN; CDR2 reads SYDVKM. The V and J ends lost 3 bases and 1 base respectively, with 16 bases between them. Variable domain in full (rest from reference TRBV28 and TRBJ1-3): DVKVTQSSRYLVKRTGEKVFLECVQDMDHENMFWYRQDPGLGLRLIYFSYDVKMKEKGDIPEGYSVSREKKERFSLILESASTNQTSMYLCASSFIWGLGSGNTIYFGEGSWLTVV.

V is TRBV15 and J is TRBJ1-3; D remains unclear. Germline lookup yields CDR1 LNHNV and CDR2 YYDKDF (reference sequence). The CDR3 loop spans 16 amino acids. The V end lost 5 bases, the J end lost 0 bases, and 14 bases lay between the germline ends. Here the CDR3 reads CATSLSVPFSGNTIYF. The CDR3 DNA sequence: TGTGCCACCAGCTTATCAGTCCCGTTCTCTGGAAACACCATATATTTT.

V gene TRBV7-8 combines with J gene TRBJ2-2, with D maybe TRBD2 (5 bases). This CDR3 is built from 14 residues. Germline lookup yields CDR1 SGHVS and CDR2 FQNEAQ. Trimming removed 5 bases at V and 7 bases at J, with 14 bases between. As DNA, the CDR3 is TGTGCCAGCAGCCCGCGGACTGAAGACGGGGAGCTGTTTTTT. Its translation: CASSPRTEDGELFF.

This chain connects TRBV2 to TRBJ2-7; no definite D call. V dropped 8 bases and J dropped 6 bases, with 14 bases sitting between them. This CDR3 spans 12 amino acids. CDR1 is SNHLY and CDR2 is FYNNEI in the germline V gene. The chain's CDR3 is CASDQQRPEQYF. The CDR3 DNA is TGTGCCAGCGACCAGCAGCGCCCCGAGCAGTACTTC. The complete variable domain, with remaining parts taken from reference TRBV2 and TRBJ2-7, reads EPEVTQTPSHQVTQMGQEVILRCVPISNHLYFYWYRQILGQKVEFLVSFYNNEISEKSEIFDDQFSVERPDGSNFTLKIRSTKLEDSAMYFCASDQQRPEQYFGPGTRLTVT.

The gene calls are TRBV6-1 and TRBJ2-4, with D tentatively TRBD1 (6 bases). In germline, CDR1 is MNHNS, CDR2 SASEGT. CDR3 length: 12 amino acids. V dropped 5 bases and J dropped 9 bases, with 11 bases sitting between them. CDR3 coding DNA: TGTGCCAGCAGTAACCTAGGGGGCATTCAGTACTTC. It encodes CASSNLGGIQYF.

The chain recombines TRBV30 with TRBJ2-2, with TRBD1 as a possible D gene (5 bases). From germline, CDR1 is GTSNPN and CDR2 SVGIG (reference sequence). The length of the CDR3 is 13 residues. The V and J ends lost 3 bases and 4 bases respectively, with 9 bases between them. This CDR3 is CAWRKQATGELFF. In DNA, the CDR3 is TGTGCCTGGAGGAAACAGGCCACCGGGGAGCTGTTTTTT.

There are a few counts of this clone. The chain recombines TRBV14 with TRBJ2-3; TRBD1 agrees at 7 bases. Germline CDR1 is SGHDN and CDR2 is FVKESK. The CDR3 is 13 amino acids. Trimming at V came to 6 bases and at J to 0 bases, leaving 0 bases not matched to a gene. In nucleotides, the CDR3 is TGTGCCAGCAGGGGACAGAGCACAGATACGCAGTATTTT. It codes for CASRGQSTDTQYF.

The chain has TRBV10-3 and TRBJ2-5; maybe TRBD2 (5 bases). Germline V gene data show CDR1 as ENHRY and CDR2 as SYGVKD. V shed 2 bases and J shed 11 bases, with 12 bases lying between them. CDR3 length: 12 residues. The CDR3 protein is CAISEHLGEQYF. The CDR3 region has the DNA TGTGCCATCAGTGAGCACCTGGGAGAGCAGTACTTC.

This chain uses TRBV2 with TRBJ1-5; perhaps TRBD1 as D (5 bases). Germline CDR1 is SNHLY and CDR2 is FYNNEI. V was pared by 10 bases and J by 6 bases, with 16 bases between. CDR3 size: 13 residues. The CDR3 is CATGRENSQPQHF. CDR3 bases: TGTGCCACCGGCAGGGAGAATAGTCAGCCCCAGCATTTT.

The chain recombines TRBV7-2 with TRBJ1-4; 9 positions match TRBD1. The V gene's germline CDR1 is SGHTA and CDR2 FQGNSA. The CDR3 has 14 residues. With 8 bases clipped from V and 7 bases from J, the junction kept 8 bases outside the gene matches. For the CDR3, the DNA is TGTGCCAGCTCCCGGGACAGGGAAGCTGAAAAACTGTTTTTT. Its translation is CASSRDREAEKLFF.

V usage is TRBV5-4 and J usage is TRBJ1-4, with 9 bases matching TRBD1. CDR1 SGHNT and CDR2 YYREEE come from the germline V gene (reference sequence). V was pared by 4 bases and J by 8 bases, with 6 bases of the junction left unmatched. The length of the CDR3 is 14 residues. The CDR3 DNA reads as TGTGCCAGCAGCCAGACAGGGGGTGGCGAAAAACTGTTTTTT. This gives the protein CASSQTGGGEKLFF.

The chain joins TRBV11-2 to TRBJ2-7; D is possibly TRBD2 (6 bases). The CDR3 contains 15 residues. The V end lost 4 bases, the J end lost 5 bases, and 18 bases lay between the germline ends. Germline V lookup: CDR1 SGHAT, CDR2 FQNNGV. The CDR3 is CASSSLGLDQDEQYF. Here the CDR3 DNA reads TGTGCCAGCAGCTCCCTGGGACTGGACCAGGACGAGCAGTACTTC.

This chain connects TRBV5-1 to TRBJ2-1, with 7 bases that match TRBD1. This CDR3 contains 15 residues. Trimming at V came to 4 bases and at J to 6 bases, leaving 10 bases not matched to a gene. Germline loops: CDR1 SGHRS, CDR2 YFSETQ. The CDR3 region is CASSEGAGAVNEQFF. The CDR3 coding sequence is TGCGCCAGCAGCGAGGGGGCAGGGGCGGTCAATGAGCAGTTCTTC.

The CDR3: CASSPVDLGLAVYNEQFF. CDR3 in DNA: TGCGCCAGCAGCCCAGTTGACTTGGGACTAGCGGTCTACAATGAGCAGTTCTTC. V usage is TRBV4-1 and J usage is TRBJ2-1; 11 positions match TRBD2. The ends lost 4 bases at V and 3 bases at J; junction bases unmatched: 11. Germline CDR1 MGHRA, CDR2 YSYEKL. The CDR3 totals 18 residues.

Here the CDR3 DNA reads TGTGCCAGCAGCCGGCGACTAGTGGGGGAGACCCAGTACTTC. Its translation: CASSRRLVGETQYF. The J gene is TRBJ2-5, the V gene TRBV7-6, with D possibly TRBD2 on 6 matching bases. With 5 bases removed from V and 5 bases from J, the gap between germline ends came to 15 bases. Germline CDR1 reads SGHVS; CDR2 reads FNYEAQ. The CDR3 is 14 amino acids.

This clone has just a few counts. The chain recombines TRBV28 with TRBJ2-4, with D possibly called TRBD1 or TRBD2 (6 bases each). This CDR3 has 16 residues. Trimming stripped 9 bases from V and 0 bases from J, with 18 bases between. Germline CDR1 and CDR2: MDHEN and SYDVKM. Here the CDR3 DNA reads TGTGCCAGTCAAGGGGGGAGGCCACCAGCCAAAAACATTCAGTACTTC. It translates to CASQGGRPPAKNIQYF.

This clone occurred once. V gene TRBV5-1 combines with J gene TRBJ2-2; TRBD2 aligns across 8 bases. Per germline, CDR1 SGHRS and CDR2 YFSETQ. The CDR3 spans 15 residues. J lost 5 bases, V lost 4 bases, and 7 bases had no gene match. The CDR3 sequence is CASSESGSGTGELFF. In DNA form, the CDR3 reads TGCGCCAGCAGCGAGAGCGGGAGTGGTACCGGGGAGCTGTTTTTT.

The CDR3 region has the DNA TGTGCCAGCAGCAGAGGAGCTGGAAACACCATATATTTT. Protein sequence: CASSRGAGNTIYF. The chain recombines TRBV9 with TRBJ1-3; no reliable D call. From germline, CDR1 is SGDLS and CDR2 YYNGEE. The length of the CDR3 is 13 residues. Trimming stripped 4 bases from V and 2 bases from J, with 7 bases between.

The V call is TRBV28, the J call TRBJ2-2, with D tentatively TRBD1 (6 bases). Per the germline V gene, CDR1 is MDHEN and CDR2 is SYDVKM. The germline V and J ends were trimmed by 2 bases and 5 bases, with 18 bases remaining between them. CDR3 length equals 17 residues. CDR3 region: CASSLLRQARFTGELFF. CDR3 DNA sequence: TGTGCCAGCAGTTTACTTCGACAGGCGAGGTTTACCGGGGAGCTGTTTTTT.

A single count supports this clone. The CDR3 coding sequence is TGTGCCAGCAGTAACAGCGGGATCTGGTACGAGCAGTACTTC. It encodes CASSNSGIWYEQYF. This rearrangement joins TRBV6-1 to TRBJ2-7, with TRBD2 matching 7 bases. The V gene's germline CDR1 is MNHNS and CDR2 SASEGT. The CDR3 sequence is 14 residues long. V dropped 5 bases and J dropped 4; count of bases not matched to a gene: 8.

This chain links TRBV28 with TRBJ2-7, with 12 bases matching TRBD2. This CDR3 is 15 amino acids long. CDR1 is MDHEN and CDR2 is SYDVKM in the germline V gene. The V gene end was trimmed by 4 bases and the J gene end by 3 bases; junction bases not matched to a gene: 4. The CDR3 sequence: CASSSSGRGIYEQYF. The CDR3 DNA follows: TGTGCCAGCAGTTCTAGCGGGAGGGGAATCTACGAGCAGTACTTC.

The V and J genes are TRBV19 and TRBJ2-1, with D possibly matching TRBD2 (5 bases). The CDR3 covers 13 residues. Germline loops: CDR1 LNHDA, CDR2 SQIVND (reference sequence). Deletions cut 5 bases from V and 8 bases from J, with 13 bases between. CDR3 residues: CASSPISSHEQFF. The CDR3 coding sequence is TGTGCCAGTAGTCCAATCTCTAGCCATGAGCAGTTCTTC.

This clone has just one count. V is TRBV5-1 and J is TRBJ2-1, with D perhaps TRBD2 (6 bases). The CDR3 length is 15 residues. V shed 0 bases and J shed 3 bases, with 10 bases lying between them. Germline-derived CDR1 and CDR2 are SGHRS and YFSETQ. CDR3 region: CASSLASGRYNEQFF. DNA for the CDR3: TGCGCCAGCAGCTTGGCCAGCGGGCGCTACAATGAGCAGTTCTTC.

J is TRBJ2-1 and V is TRBV25-1; D is perhaps TRBD1 (6 bases). Germline CDR1 is MGHDK and CDR2 is SYGVNS. The CDR3 has 15 residues. Deletions cut 3 bases from V and 6 bases from J, with 15 bases between. The CDR3 DNA follows: TGTGCCAGCAGTGATGAGGCAGGGGTATCCAATGAGCAGTTCTTC. Protein: CASSDEAGVSNEQFF.

Only one count was recorded for this clone. The chain employs TRBV16 and TRBJ1-2; D gene ambiguous. The CDR3 has 13 amino acids. The germline V and J ends were trimmed by 4 bases and 8 bases, with 14 bases remaining between them. From germline, CDR1 is KGHSY and CDR2 FQNENV. The CDR3 coding sequence is TGTGCCAGCAGCCTTCCTGGGATCTGGGGCTACACCTTC. Protein: CASSLPGIWGYTF.

V usage is TRBV7-8 and J usage is TRBJ1-5, with D perhaps TRBD1 (6 bases). V shed 0 bases and J shed 1 base, with 7 bases lying between them. The CDR3 length is 15 residues. Germline CDR1 is SGHVS and CDR2 is FQNEAQ. The CDR3 protein is CASSLAGQSNQPQHF. The DNA for the CDR3 is TGTGCCAGCAGCTTAGCCGGACAGAGCAATCAGCCCCAGCATTTT.

V is TRBV7-2 and J is TRBJ2-7; 9 bases match TRBD2. Germline V gives CDR1 SGHTA, CDR2 FQGNSA. This CDR3 region has 15 residues. With 1 base clipped from V and 4 bases from J, the junction kept 5 bases outside the gene matches. The CDR3 here is CASSLGLAGRYEQYF. DNA for the CDR3: TGTGCCAGCAGCTTAGGGCTAGCGGGAAGGTACGAGCAGTACTTC.